This record looks at one T cell receptor beta chain sequence and its context. TCRdb reprocessed the 5' RACE reads and reports one entry per CDR3 protein, with no DNA. The sample has 300,000 to 500,000 distinct CDR3 sequences. The sample belongs to a study of T cells expressing NK-cell markers. In germline, CDR1 is ENHRY, CDR2 SYGVKD. This CDR3 is 14 amino acids long. The clonotype was recovered from a woman aged 50 to 60 in good health. The chain recombines TRBV10-3 with TRBJ1-4; absent DNA, TCRdb's TRBD1 call cannot be checked. The sample consisted of blood T cells: a sorted CD56 or NKG2C T cell subset, CD4+ or CD8+ T cells, or bulk PBMC T cells (not recorded which). The CDR3 protein is CAIRNDRKDEKLFF.